The T cell receptor beta chain under discussion was sequenced for a study of cytomegalovirus exposure and HLA in healthy donors. General study findings and limits: Within the data, a cluster of highly shared sequence variants was likely a sequencing artifact. When analyzed later, a missense DCLRE1C variant was found to be linked to TCR beta V- and J-gene trimming. Overall, approximately 150 TCR beta chains were annotated as cytomegalovirus-associated.

To note about this clone: Its specificity is unknown.

In nominal health when sampled, donors likely had unrecorded immune exposures nonetheless. Primers: 60 Vbeta forward and 13 Jbeta reverse. The repertoire was sequenced with immunoSEQ multiplex PCR; TCRdb's copy has only in-frame clones and lacks some. Found here are over 80,000 clones, over 75% of them singletons; the top ten hold about 4.9%. The CDR3 has 15 residues. Unmatched junction bases numbered 1, after V lost 0 bases and J lost 6 bases. Per germline, CDR1 MGHRA and CDR2 YSYEKL. The receptor comes from a man aged 40-49 years in good health and CMV-seropositive. Sample: PBMCs. V gene TRBV4-1 combines with J gene TRBJ1-5; 11 bases align to TRBD1. As DNA, the CDR3 is TGCGCCAGCAGCCAAGATGGGACAGGGGGTCAGCCCCAGCATTTT. It codes for CASSQDGTGGQPQHF.